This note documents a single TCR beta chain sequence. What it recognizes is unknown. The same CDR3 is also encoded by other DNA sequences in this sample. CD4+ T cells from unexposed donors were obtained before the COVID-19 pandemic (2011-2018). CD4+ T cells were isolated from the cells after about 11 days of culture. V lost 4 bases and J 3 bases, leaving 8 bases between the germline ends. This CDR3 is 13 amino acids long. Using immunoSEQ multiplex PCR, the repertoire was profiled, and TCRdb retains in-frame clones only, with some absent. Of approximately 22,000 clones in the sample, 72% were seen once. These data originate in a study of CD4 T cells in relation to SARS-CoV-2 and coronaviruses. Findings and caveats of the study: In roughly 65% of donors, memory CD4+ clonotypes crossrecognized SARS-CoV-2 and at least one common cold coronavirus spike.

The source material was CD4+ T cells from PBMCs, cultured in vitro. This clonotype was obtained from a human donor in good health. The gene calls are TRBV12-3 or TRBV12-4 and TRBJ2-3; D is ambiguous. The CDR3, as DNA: TGTGCCAGCAGTTCCCCCCCAACAGATACGCAGTATTTT. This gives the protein CASSSPPTDTQYF.